The 30 T cell receptor beta chains reported below all come from one sample, sequenced in a study of cytomegalovirus exposure and HLA in healthy donors. Sequenced by immunoSEQ multiplex PCR; TCRdb stores in-frame clones only, minus some. The sample contains some 100,000 clones, 88% of which appear only once. Sequencing was carried out using PBMCs. These receptors all stem from a woman between 18 and 29 years old in good health and CMV-seronegative.

This rearrangement joins TRBV7-8 to TRBJ1-6, with TRBD1 matching over 11 bases. The CDR3 loop spans 19 amino acids. CDR1 and CDR2 (germline): SGHVS, FQNEAQ. V lost 6 bases, J lost 6 bases, and 16 bases stayed unmatched. In DNA, the CDR3 is TGTGCCAGCAGTTGGACAGGGGGCTTTTCGGGGAGCGGTAATTCACCCCTCCACTTT. It codes for CASSWTGGFSGSGNSPLHF.

The sample holds one count of this clone. This chain uses TRBV5-1 with TRBJ2-2; 11 bases are a match to TRBD1. The CDR3 sequence is 16 residues long. The germline V gene encodes CDR1 SGHRS and CDR2 YFSETQ. V lost 3 bases and J lost 4; bases outside the gene matches: 5. CDR3 amino acids: CASSSGQGAGTGELFF. For the CDR3, the DNA is TGCGCCAGCAGCTCAGGACAGGGGGCTGGCACCGGGGAGCTGTTTTTT.

The rearrangement links TRBV7-2 to TRBJ2-7; D unresolved. The germline gives CDR1 SGHTA, CDR2 FQGNSA. V was pared by 2 bases and J by 0 bases, with 17 bases between. The CDR3 extends over 17 amino acids. CDR3 loop: CASSLLSGVSYSYEQYF. The CDR3 nucleotides read TGTGCCAGCAGCTTACTATCCGGAGTTTCCTACTCCTACGAGCAGTACTTC.

The chain links TRBV18 to TRBJ2-7, with 8 bases fitting TRBD2. Germline lookup yields CDR1 KGHSH and CDR2 LQKENI. V was pared by 3 bases and J by 4 bases, with 5 bases of the junction left unmatched. The CDR3 loop spans 14 amino acids. CDR3 loop: CASSPAGGAYEQYF. CDR3 nucleotides: TGTGCCAGCTCACCCGCCGGGGGGGCGTACGAGCAGTACTTC.

The V gene is TRBV30, the J gene TRBJ1-1; no firm D call. The CDR3 covers 12 residues. Trimming removed 3 bases at V and 2 bases at J, with 7 bases between. Germline lookup yields CDR1 GTSNPN and CDR2 SVGIG (reference sequence). CDR3 coding DNA: TGTGCCTGGAGGTTCATTAACACTGAAGCTTTCTTT. Encoded protein: CAWRFINTEAFF.

This chain links TRBV4-2 with TRBJ2-3, with TRBD2 matching 8 bases. Trimming cost V 0 bases and J 4 bases; bases outside gene matches: 6. This CDR3 has 16 residues. The germline V gene encodes CDR1 LGHNA and CDR2 YNFKEQ. In nucleotides, the CDR3 is TGTGCCAGCAGCCAAGAATCGGGACTAGTCCCAGATACGCAGTATTTT. Its protein is CASSQESGLVPDTQYF.

The J gene is TRBJ1-5, the V gene TRBV6-1, with 8 positions matching TRBD1. Germline-derived CDR1 and CDR2 are MNHNS and SASEGT. V was clipped by 4 bases and J by 5 bases; unmatched bases: 7. This CDR3 spans 15 amino acids. The DNA for the CDR3 is TGTGCCAGCAGTGCCGGACAGGGAGGGCATCAGCCCCAGCATTTT. This encodes CASSAGQGGHQPQHF.

V usage is TRBV5-4 and J usage is TRBJ1-5, with no clear D. The CDR3 extends over 13 amino acids. CDR1 SGHNT and CDR2 YYREEE come from the germline V gene (reference sequence). The V end lost 0 bases, the J end lost 5 bases, and 6 bases lay between the germline ends. The CDR3 DNA follows: TGTGCCAGCAGCTTGGCACCGGATCAGCCCCAGCATTTT. Its translation is CASSLAPDQPQHF.

The chain recombines TRBV9 with TRBJ1-5; D remains unclear. The V gene lost 0 bases and the J gene lost 4 bases, with 11 bases spanning the gap. CDR3 length equals 15 residues. Germline V gene lookup returns CDR1 SGDLS and CDR2 YYNGEE. The CDR3 nucleotides read TGTGCCAGCAGCGTAGGAGAATCCCTAAATCAGCCCCAGCATTTT. Its translation: CASSVGESLNQPQHF.

This chain connects TRBV25-1 to TRBJ2-1, with D possibly being TRBD1 (5 bases). The CDR3 loop spans 14 amino acids. Trimming stripped 10 bases from V and 5 bases from J, with 18 bases between. Germline-derived CDR1 and CDR2 are MGHDK and SYGVNS. The CDR3 protein is CATWTQGANNEQFF. Here the CDR3 DNA reads TGTGCCACCTGGACCCAGGGCGCCAACAATGAGCAGTTCTTC.

This chain's CDR3 is CASSRVGEDTQYF. The CDR3 DNA sequence: TGCGCCAGCAGTCGGGTAGGGGAAGATACGCAGTATTTT. The rearrangement links TRBV5-1 to TRBJ2-3, with D possibly TRBD1 on 5 matching bases. V was shortened by 5 bases and J by 5 bases, with 12 bases between the two germline ends. The CDR3 consists of 13 residues. CDR1 SGHRS and CDR2 YFSETQ come from the germline V gene.

CDR3 sequence (DNA): TGCGCCAGCAGCCAAGAGGCGGGAGAATACTACGAGCAGTACTTC. This encodes CASSQEAGEYYEQYF. The chain couples TRBV4-3 to TRBJ2-7, with 7 positions matching TRBD2. The V segment lost 0 bases and the J segment 3 bases; nucleotides outside the gene matches: 5. This CDR3 has 15 amino acids. The germline CDR1 and CDR2 sequences are LGHNA and YSLEER.

This chain links TRBV15 with TRBJ1-2, with D perhaps TRBD1 (5 bases). The ends were cut back, 0 bases at V and 8 bases at J, with 16 bases in the middle. CDR1 is LNHNV, CDR2 YYDKDF, per germline (reference sequence). This CDR3 is built from 15 residues. CDR3 region: CATSRDQGSRWGYTF. CDR3 DNA sequence: TGTGCCACCAGCAGAGATCAGGGTTCTCGGTGGGGCTACACCTTC.

The chain employs TRBV6-1 and TRBJ2-7; 8 nucleotides align to TRBD2. Unmatched junction bases numbered 9, after V lost 0 bases and J lost 2 bases. The CDR3 is 17 residues long. Germline CDR1 is MNHNS and CDR2 is SASEGT. The CDR3 DNA is TGTGCCAGCAGTGAAGCGCTTCTTACTAGCGGTCCCTACGAGCAGTACTTC. Amino acid sequence: CASSEALLTSGPYEQYF.

The CDR3 protein is CASSLTGAMNTEAFF. The CDR3 nucleotides read TGTGCCAGCAGCTTAACGGGGGCCATGAACACTGAAGCTTTCTTT. This chain joins TRBV7-3 and TRBJ1-1, with a tentative D call TRBD1 (6 bases). Trimming removed 0 bases at V and 0 bases at J, with 8 bases between. Germline lookup yields CDR1 SGHTA and CDR2 FQGTGA. This CDR3 region has 15 residues.

The chain couples TRBV5-4 to TRBJ2-7; 8 bases are shared with TRBD1. V dropped 0 bases and J dropped 2; count of bases not matched to a gene: 7. Germline V gives CDR1 SGHNT, CDR2 YYREEE (reference sequence). This CDR3 is built from 16 residues. CDR3 DNA: TGTGCCAGCAGCTTGGCCCCCCCAGGGGGCGCCTACGAGCAGTACTTC. Encoded protein: CASSLAPPGGAYEQYF.

The chain links TRBV25-1 to TRBJ2-2; possibly TRBD1 for D (6 bases). Between the trimmed V and J ends, which lost 4 bases and 5 bases, there was a span of 8 bases. Germline V gene sequence: CDR1 MGHDK, CDR2 SYGVNS. The CDR3 has 13 residues. In nucleotides, the CDR3 is TGTGCCAGCAGTGTCCAGGGGACCGGGGAGCTGTTTTTT. Translating gives CASSVQGTGELFF.

The chain recombines TRBV6-1 with TRBJ2-1, with a tentative D call TRBD2 (5 bases). Trimming removed 4 bases from V and 7 bases from J, with 8 bases in between. Germline V gives CDR1 MNHNS, CDR2 SASEGT. This CDR3 comprises 12 residues. The CDR3 region is CASSGSVNEQFF. The CDR3 DNA sequence: TGTGCCAGCAGTGGTAGCGTAAATGAGCAGTTCTTC.

V usage is TRBV29-1 and J usage is TRBJ1-1, with a weak D call TRBD1 (6 bases). V was cut by 7 bases and J by 1 base, with 16 bases left in between. The germline gives CDR1 SQVTM, CDR2 ANQGSEA. The CDR3 is 14 residues long. The CDR3 spells CSGGWGGRNTEAFF. CDR3 sequence (DNA): TGCAGCGGAGGATGGGGGGGCAGGAACACTGAAGCTTTCTTT.

The gene calls are TRBV28 and TRBJ1-2, with TRBD1 matching 8 bases. Per germline, CDR1 MDHEN and CDR2 SYDVKM. The V gene end was trimmed by 7 bases and the J gene end by 5 bases; junction bases not matched to a gene: 6. CDR3 length: 13 amino acids. The CDR3 region is CASIRGQDYGYTF. The CDR3 nucleotides read TGTGCCAGCATTAGGGGACAGGATTATGGCTACACCTTC.

This clone was detected a few times. V is TRBV29-1 and J is TRBJ1-1, with D perhaps TRBD1 (5 bases). V lost 7 bases, J lost 4 bases, and 16 bases lay in between. The CDR3 is 13 residues long. CDR1 and CDR2 from the germline V gene are SQVTM and ANQGSEA. CDR3 nucleotides: TGCAGCGGGGGGACGGGGGAGGGCACTGAAGCTTTCTTT. Its translation: CSGGTGEGTEAFF. Together with reference TRBV29-1 and TRBJ1-1, the CDR3 gives the full variable domain: SAVISQKPSRDICQRGTSLTIQCQVDSQVTMMFWYRQQPGQSLTLIATANQGSEATYESGFVIDKFPISRPNLTFSTLTVSNMSPEDSSIYLCSGGTGEGTEAFFGQGTRLTVV.

In its sample, this clone was seen a few times. The rearrangement uses TRBV4-3 and TRBJ2-7, with a possible D match to TRBD2 (5 bases). The CDR3 has 15 residues. Trimming pared 0 bases from V and 3 bases from J, leaving 12 bases between. CDR1 and CDR2 from the germline V gene are LGHNA and YSLEER. CDR3 sequence: CASSQESLAHYEQYF. The CDR3 region has the DNA TGCGCCAGCAGCCAAGAAAGCCTAGCCCACTACGAGCAGTACTTC.

The gene calls are TRBV30 and TRBJ2-2; D unclear. V shed 8 bases and J shed 6 bases, with 10 bases lying between them. Germline CDR1 and CDR2: GTSNPN and SVGIG (reference sequence). The CDR3 has 11 amino acids. DNA for the CDR3: TGTGCCGTTAAACAGTCCGGGGAGCTGTTTTTT. Translation gives CAVKQSGELFF.

The chain recombines TRBV7-3 with TRBJ2-3, with a weak D call TRBD2 (6 bases). Trimming pared 2 bases from V and 5 bases from J, leaving 17 bases between. The CDR3 spans 16 residues. From germline, CDR1 is SGHTA and CDR2 FQGTGA. The chain's CDR3 is CASSLFSLAIQDTQYF. The CDR3 DNA reads as TGTGCCAGCAGCTTATTTTCCCTAGCGATTCAAGATACGCAGTATTTT.

The chain carries TRBV7-9 and TRBJ2-3; no definite D call. Germline CDR1 and CDR2: SEHNR and FQNEAQ (reference sequence). This CDR3 spans 12 amino acids. The V end was cut by 5 bases, the J end by 4 bases, with 7 bases between. The CDR3 here is CASSASADTQYF. The CDR3 nucleotides read TGTGCCAGCAGCGCGAGCGCAGATACGCAGTATTTT.

The chain carries TRBV5-1 and TRBJ1-6; D gene ambiguous. CDR3 length equals 14 residues. The V end was cut by 2 bases, the J end by 9 bases, with 12 bases between. The V gene's germline CDR1 is SGHRS and CDR2 YFSETQ. In DNA form, the CDR3 reads TGCGCCAGCAGCTTACCCCTAGGTGGTTCACCCCTCCACTTT. Its protein product is CASSLPLGGSPLHF.

This clone was seen only once. The V call is TRBV5-6, the J call TRBJ2-3; possible D gene TRBD2, 6 bases. Germline-derived CDR1 and CDR2 are SGHDT and YYEEEE. This CDR3 has 15 residues. The germline V and J ends were trimmed by 4 bases and 1 base, with 13 bases remaining between them. The CDR3, as DNA: TGTGCCAGCAGCCCGGGGGAGATTCGCACAGATACGCAGTATTTT. Translated, it gives CASSPGEIRTDTQYF.

The gene calls are TRBV28 and TRBJ1-3, with 9 bases aligning to TRBD1. The V gene end was trimmed by 2 bases and the J gene end by 4 bases; junction bases not matched to a gene: 3. The length of the CDR3 is 15 residues. Germline loops: CDR1 MDHEN, CDR2 SYDVKM. CDR3 coding DNA: TGTGCCAGCAGTTTAGCTGGGACAGGGGGAAACACCATATATTTT. Its translation: CASSLAGTGGNTIYF.

This sequence joins TRBV4-3 and TRBJ1-2; no firm D call. The germline V and J ends were trimmed by 2 bases and 5 bases, with 9 bases remaining between them. The CDR3 is made up of 13 amino acids. Germline values: CDR1 LGHNA, CDR2 YSLEER. This CDR3 is CASSQKTRYGYTF. CDR3 coding DNA: TGCGCCAGCAGCCAAAAAACGAGGTATGGCTACACCTTC.

V is TRBV6-5 and J is TRBJ1-5, with D perhaps matching TRBD1 (5 bases). The CDR3 covers 14 residues. V lost 2 bases, J lost 5 bases, and 10 bases lay in between. CDR1 and CDR2 from the germline V gene are MNHEY and SVGAGI. For the CDR3, the DNA is TGTGCCAGCAGTTACGACAGTATCCATCAGCCCCAGCATTTT. This encodes CASSYDSIHQPQHF.